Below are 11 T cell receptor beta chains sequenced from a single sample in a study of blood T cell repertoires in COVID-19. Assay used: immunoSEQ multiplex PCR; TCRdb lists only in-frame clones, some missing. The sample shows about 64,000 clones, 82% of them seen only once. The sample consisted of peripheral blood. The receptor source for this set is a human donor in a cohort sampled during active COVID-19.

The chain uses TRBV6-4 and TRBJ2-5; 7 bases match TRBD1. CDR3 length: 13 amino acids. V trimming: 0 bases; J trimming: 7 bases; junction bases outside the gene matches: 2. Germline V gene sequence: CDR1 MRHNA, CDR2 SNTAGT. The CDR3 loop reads CASSDSWTGTQYF. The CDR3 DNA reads TGTGCCAGCAGTGACTCTTGGACAGGGACCCAGTACTTC.

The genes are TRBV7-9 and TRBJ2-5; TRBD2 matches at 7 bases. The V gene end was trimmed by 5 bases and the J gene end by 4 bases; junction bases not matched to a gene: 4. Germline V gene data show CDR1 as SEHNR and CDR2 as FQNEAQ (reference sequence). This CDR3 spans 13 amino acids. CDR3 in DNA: TGTGCCAGCAGCGAGCGGGGTGTAGAGACCCAGTACTTC. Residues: CASSERGVETQYF.

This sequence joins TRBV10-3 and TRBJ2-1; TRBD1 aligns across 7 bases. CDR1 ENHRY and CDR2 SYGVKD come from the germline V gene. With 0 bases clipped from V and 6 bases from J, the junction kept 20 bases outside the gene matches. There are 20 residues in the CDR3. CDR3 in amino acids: CAISESRATGTAYRGNEQFF. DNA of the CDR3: TGTGCCATCAGTGAGTCAAGGGCTACCGGGACAGCCTACCGGGGCAATGAGCAGTTCTTC.

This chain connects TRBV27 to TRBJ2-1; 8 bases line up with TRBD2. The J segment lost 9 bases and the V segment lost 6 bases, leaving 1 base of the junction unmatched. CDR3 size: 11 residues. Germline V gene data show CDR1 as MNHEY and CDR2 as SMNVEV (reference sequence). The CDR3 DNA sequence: TGTGCCAGCAGCCGGGGGGGTGAGCAGTTCTTC. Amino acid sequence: CASSRGGEQFF.

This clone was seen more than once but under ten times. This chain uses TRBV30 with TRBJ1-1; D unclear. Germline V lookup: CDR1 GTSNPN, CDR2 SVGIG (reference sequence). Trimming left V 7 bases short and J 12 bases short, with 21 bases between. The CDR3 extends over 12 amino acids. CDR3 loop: CASGEVRSATFF. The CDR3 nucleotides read TGTGCCTCCGGAGAAGTCCGGTCGGCGACTTTCTTT.

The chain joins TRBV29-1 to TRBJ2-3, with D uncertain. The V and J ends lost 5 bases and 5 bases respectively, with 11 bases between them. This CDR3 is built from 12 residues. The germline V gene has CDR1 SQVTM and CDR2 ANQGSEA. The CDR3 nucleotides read TGCAGCGTTTCGGCGGCCAAAGATACGCAGTATTTT. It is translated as CSVSAAKDTQYF.

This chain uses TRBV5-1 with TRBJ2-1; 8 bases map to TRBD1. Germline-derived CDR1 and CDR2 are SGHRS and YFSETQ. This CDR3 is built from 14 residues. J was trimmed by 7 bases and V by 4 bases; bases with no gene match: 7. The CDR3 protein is CASSPTGVGNEQFF. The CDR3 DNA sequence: TGCGCCAGCAGCCCGACAGGGGTAGGGAATGAGCAGTTCTTC.

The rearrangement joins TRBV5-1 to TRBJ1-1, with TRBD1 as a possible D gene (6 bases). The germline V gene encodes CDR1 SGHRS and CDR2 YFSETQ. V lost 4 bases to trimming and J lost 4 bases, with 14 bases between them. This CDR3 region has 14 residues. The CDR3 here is CASSLAATGTEAFF. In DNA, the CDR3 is TGCGCCAGCAGCCTGGCCGCGACAGGCACTGAAGCTTTCTTT.

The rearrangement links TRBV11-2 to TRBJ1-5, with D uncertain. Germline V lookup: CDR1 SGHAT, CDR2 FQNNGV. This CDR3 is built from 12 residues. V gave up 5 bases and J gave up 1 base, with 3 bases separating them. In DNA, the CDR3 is TGTGCCAGCAGCCTCAGCAATCAGCCCCAGCATTTT. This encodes CASSLSNQPQHF.

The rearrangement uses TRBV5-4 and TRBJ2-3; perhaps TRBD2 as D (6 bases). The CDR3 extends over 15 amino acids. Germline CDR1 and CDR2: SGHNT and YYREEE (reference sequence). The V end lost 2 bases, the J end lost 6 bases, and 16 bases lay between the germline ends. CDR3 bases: TGTGCCAGCAGCTTTGACCGGGACTTCCGGGATACGCAGTATTTT. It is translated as CASSFDRDFRDTQYF.

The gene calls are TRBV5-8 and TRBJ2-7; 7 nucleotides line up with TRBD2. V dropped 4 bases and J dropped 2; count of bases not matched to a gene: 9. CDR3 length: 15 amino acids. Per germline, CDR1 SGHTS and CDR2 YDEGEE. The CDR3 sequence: CASSLGRAITYEQYF. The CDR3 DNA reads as TGTGCCAGCAGCCTAGGGAGGGCAATCACCTACGAGCAGTACTTC.